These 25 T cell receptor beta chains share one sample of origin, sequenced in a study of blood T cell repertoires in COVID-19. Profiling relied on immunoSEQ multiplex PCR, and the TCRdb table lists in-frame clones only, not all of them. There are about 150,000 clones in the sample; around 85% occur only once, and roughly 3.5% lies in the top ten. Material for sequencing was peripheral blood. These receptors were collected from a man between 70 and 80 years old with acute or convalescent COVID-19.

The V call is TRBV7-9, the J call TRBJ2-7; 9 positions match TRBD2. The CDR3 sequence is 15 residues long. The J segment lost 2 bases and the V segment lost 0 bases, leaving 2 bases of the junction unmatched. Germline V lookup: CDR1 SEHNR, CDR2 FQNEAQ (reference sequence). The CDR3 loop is CASSLAAGGTYEQYF. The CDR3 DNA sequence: TGTGCCAGCAGCTTAGCAGCGGGAGGTACCTACGAGCAGTACTTC.

CDR3 sequence (DNA): TGTGCCAGCAGTTTATCCACAGGGGCAGGGGGAATGACTGAAGCTTTCTTT. Amino acids: CASSLSTGAGGMTEAFF. The rearrangement uses TRBV27 and TRBJ1-1; 7 bases line up with TRBD1. The CDR3 consists of 17 residues. Germline V lookup: CDR1 MNHEY, CDR2 SMNVEV (reference sequence). J lost 5 bases, V lost 0 bases, and 12 bases had no gene match.

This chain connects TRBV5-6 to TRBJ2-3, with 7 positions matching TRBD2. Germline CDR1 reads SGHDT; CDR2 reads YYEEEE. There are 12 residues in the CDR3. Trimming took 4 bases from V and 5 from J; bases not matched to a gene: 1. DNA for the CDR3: TGTGCCAGCAGCCCGGGGGGAGATACGCAGTATTTT. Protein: CASSPGGDTQYF.

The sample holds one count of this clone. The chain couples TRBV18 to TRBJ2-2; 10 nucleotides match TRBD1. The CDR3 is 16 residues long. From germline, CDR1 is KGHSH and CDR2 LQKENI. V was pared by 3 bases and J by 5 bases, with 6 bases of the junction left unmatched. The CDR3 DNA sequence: TGTGCCAGCTCACCCACAAAGGACAGGGGGACCGGGGAGCTGTTTTTT. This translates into CASSPTKDRGTGELFF.

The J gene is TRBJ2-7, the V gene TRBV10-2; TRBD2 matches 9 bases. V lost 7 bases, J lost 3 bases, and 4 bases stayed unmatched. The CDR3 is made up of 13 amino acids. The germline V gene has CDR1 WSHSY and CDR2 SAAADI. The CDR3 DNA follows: TGCGCCAGCAAGGGGACTAGCAGCTACGAGCAGTACTTC. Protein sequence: CASKGTSSYEQYF.

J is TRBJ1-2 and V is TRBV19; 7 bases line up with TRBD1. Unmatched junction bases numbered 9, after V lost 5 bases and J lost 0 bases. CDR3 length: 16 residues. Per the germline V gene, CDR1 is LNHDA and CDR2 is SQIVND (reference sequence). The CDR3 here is CASSAKTGTSNYGYTF. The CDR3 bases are TGTGCCAGTAGTGCAAAGACAGGGACTTCTAACTATGGCTACACCTTC.

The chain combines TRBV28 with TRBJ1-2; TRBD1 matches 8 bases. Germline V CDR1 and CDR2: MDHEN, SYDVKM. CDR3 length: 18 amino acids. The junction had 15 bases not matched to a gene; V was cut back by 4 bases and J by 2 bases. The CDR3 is CASSSPAPDREGNYGYTF. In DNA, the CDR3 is TGTGCCAGCAGTTCCCCCGCCCCGGACAGGGAAGGAAACTATGGCTACACCTTC.

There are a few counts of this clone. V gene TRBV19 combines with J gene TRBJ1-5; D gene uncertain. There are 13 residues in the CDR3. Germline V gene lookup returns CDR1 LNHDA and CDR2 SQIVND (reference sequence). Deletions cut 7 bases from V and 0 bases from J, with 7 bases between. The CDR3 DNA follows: TGTGCCAGTACCTCTTATAGCAATCAGCCCCAGCATTTT. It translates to CASTSYSNQPQHF.

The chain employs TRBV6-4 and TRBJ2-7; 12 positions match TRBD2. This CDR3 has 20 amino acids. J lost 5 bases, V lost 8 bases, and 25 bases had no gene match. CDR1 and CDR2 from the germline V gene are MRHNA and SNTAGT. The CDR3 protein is CASECASGRALIQDLNEQYF. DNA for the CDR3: TGTGCCAGCGAATGTGCTAGCGGGAGGGCCTTAATACAAGACCTCAACGAGCAGTACTTC.

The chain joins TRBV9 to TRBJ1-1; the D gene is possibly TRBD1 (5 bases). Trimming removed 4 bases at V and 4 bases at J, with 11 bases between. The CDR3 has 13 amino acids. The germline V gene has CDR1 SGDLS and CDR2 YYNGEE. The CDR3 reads CASSSQGVTEAFF. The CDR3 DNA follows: TGTGCCAGCAGCTCTCAGGGTGTCACTGAAGCTTTCTTT.

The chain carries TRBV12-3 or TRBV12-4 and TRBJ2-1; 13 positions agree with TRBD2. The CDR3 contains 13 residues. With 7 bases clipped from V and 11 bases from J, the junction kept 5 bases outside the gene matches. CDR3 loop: CASTAGLAGKQFF. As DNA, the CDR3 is TGTGCCAGCACCGCGGGACTAGCGGGAAAGCAGTTCTTC.

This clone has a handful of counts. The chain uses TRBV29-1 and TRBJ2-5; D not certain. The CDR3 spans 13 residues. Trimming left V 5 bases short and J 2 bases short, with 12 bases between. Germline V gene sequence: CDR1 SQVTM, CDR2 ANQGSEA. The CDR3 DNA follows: TGCAGCGTTAGAGTAACTTCACAAGAGACCCAGTACTTC. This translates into CSVRVTSQETQYF. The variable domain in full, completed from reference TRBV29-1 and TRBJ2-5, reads SAVISQKPSRDICQRGTSLTIQCQVDSQVTMMFWYRQQPGQSLTLIATANQGSEATYESGFVIDKFPISRPNLTFSTLTVSNMSPEDSSIYLCSVRVTSQETQYFGPGTRLLVL.

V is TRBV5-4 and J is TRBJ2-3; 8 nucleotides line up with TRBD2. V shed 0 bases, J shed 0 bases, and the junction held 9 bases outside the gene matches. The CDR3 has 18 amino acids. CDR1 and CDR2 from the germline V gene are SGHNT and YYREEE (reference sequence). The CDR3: CASSLGSIAGPSTDTQYF. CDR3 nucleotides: TGTGCCAGCAGCTTGGGTTCAATAGCGGGACCTAGCACAGATACGCAGTATTTT. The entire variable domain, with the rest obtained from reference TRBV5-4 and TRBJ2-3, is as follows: ETGVTQSPTHLIKTRGQQVTLRCSSQSGHNTVSWYQQALGQGPQFIFQYYREEENGRGNFPPRFSGLQFPNYSSELNVNALELDDSALYLCASSLGSIAGPSTDTQYFGPGTRLTVL.

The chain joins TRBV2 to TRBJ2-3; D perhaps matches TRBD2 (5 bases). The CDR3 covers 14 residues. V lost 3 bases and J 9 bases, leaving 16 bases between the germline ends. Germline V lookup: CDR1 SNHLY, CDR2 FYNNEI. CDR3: CASSDTDWVGTQYF. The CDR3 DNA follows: TGTGCCAGCAGTGATACGGACTGGGTGGGGACGCAGTATTTT.

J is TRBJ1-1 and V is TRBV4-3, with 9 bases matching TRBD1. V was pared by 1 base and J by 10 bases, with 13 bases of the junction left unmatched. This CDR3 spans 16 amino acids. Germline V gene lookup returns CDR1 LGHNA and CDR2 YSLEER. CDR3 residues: CASSQVLRDREYGAFF. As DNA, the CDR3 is TGCGCCAGCAGCCAAGTCCTCCGGGACAGGGAGTACGGAGCTTTCTTT.

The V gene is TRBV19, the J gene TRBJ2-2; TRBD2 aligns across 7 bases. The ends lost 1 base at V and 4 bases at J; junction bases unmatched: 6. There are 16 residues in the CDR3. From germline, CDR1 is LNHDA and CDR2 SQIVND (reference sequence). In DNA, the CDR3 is TGTGCCAGTAGTATAGGTGGGAGGGCCCTCACCGGGGAGCTGTTTTTT. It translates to CASSIGGRALTGELFF.

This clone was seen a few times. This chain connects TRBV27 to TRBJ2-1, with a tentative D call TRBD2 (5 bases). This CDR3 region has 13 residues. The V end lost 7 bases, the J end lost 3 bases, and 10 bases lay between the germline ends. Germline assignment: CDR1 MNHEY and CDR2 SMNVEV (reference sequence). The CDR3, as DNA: TGTGCCAGCAAGGAGACTAACTACAATGAGCAGTTCTTC. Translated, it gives CASKETNYNEQFF.

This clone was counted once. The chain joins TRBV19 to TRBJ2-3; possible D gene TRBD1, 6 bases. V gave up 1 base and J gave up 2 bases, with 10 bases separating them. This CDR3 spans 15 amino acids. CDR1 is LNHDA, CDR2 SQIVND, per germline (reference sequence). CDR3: CASSIAGAATDTQYF. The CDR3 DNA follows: TGTGCCAGTAGTATAGCAGGGGCGGCCACAGATACGCAGTATTTT.

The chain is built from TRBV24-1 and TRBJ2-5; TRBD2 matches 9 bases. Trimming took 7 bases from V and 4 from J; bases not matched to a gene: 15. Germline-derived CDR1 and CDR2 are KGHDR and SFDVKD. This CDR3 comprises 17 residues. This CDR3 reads CATSQNPPGLASETQYF. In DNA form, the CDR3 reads TGTGCCACCAGCCAAAATCCTCCGGGACTAGCTTCAGAGACCCAGTACTTC.

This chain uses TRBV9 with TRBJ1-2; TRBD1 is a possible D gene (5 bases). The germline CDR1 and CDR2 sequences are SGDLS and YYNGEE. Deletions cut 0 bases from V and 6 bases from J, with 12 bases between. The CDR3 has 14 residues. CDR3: CASSVESQGHGYTF. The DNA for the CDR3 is TGTGCCAGCAGCGTAGAAAGCCAGGGTCATGGCTACACCTTC.

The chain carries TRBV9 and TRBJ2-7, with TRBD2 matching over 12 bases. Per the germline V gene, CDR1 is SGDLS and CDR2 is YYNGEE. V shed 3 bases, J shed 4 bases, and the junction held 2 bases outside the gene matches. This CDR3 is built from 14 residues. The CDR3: CASSATSGSYEQYF. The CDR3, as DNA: TGTGCCAGCAGCGCGACTAGCGGGAGTTACGAGCAGTACTTC.

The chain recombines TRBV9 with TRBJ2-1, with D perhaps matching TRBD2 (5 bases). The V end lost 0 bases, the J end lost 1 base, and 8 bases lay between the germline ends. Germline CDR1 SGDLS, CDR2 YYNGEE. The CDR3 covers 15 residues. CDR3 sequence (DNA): TGTGCCAGCAGCGTAGCGGGGATGTCCTACAATGAGCAGTTCTTC. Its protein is CASSVAGMSYNEQFF.

The CDR3 protein is CASSSPGTGANTEAFF. CDR3 in DNA: TGTGCCAGCAGCTCTCCCGGGACAGGGGCGAACACTGAAGCTTTCTTT. The chain uses TRBV11-2 and TRBJ1-1; 10 bases agree with TRBD1. The CDR3 loop spans 16 amino acids. CDR1 is SGHAT, CDR2 FQNNGV, per germline. The V gene end was trimmed by 4 bases and the J gene end by 1 base; junction bases not matched to a gene: 6.

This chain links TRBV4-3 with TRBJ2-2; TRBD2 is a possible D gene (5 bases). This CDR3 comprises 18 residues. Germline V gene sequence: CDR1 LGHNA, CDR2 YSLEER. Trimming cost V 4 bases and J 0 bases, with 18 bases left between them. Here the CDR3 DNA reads TGCGCCAGCAGCCTAACCCTAAGTGGGAGCGCGAACACCGGGGAGCTGTTTTTT. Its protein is CASSLTLSGSANTGELFF.

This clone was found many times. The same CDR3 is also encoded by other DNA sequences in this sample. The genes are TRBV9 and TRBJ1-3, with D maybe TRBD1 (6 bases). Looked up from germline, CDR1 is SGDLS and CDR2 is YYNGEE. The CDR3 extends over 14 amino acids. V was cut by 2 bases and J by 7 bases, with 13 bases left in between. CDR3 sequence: CASSVGGQGNTIYF. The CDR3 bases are TGTGCCAGCAGCGTCGGGGGGCAGGGCAACACCATATATTTT.